These 10 T cell receptor beta chains were all obtained from the same sample, sequenced in a study of shared clonotypes between healthy human individuals (TCRdb year 2020). The method was the immunoSEQ multiplex PCR assay. As stored in TCRdb, this immuneACCESS dataset retains in-frame rearrangements with V and J assigned. A fraction of the clones does not appear; measured against another copy, unresolved V genes explain less than half of the discrepancy, and the remainder lacks a known reason. The sample profile shows approximately 2.3 million clones; 90% to 95% of them were found once. Under 0.45% of the sample is in the top ten clones. Sequencing input: naive CD4+ T cells from PBMCs. The label giving this sample's cell subset or site can be read as: CD45RA+ positively selected. The source of these receptors is a man younger than 35 in good health. Some clones in this sample may be carry-over from other donors' samples.

The rearrangement joins TRBV5-4 to TRBJ2-1; D not certain. There are 14 residues in the CDR3. Germline V CDR1 and CDR2: SGHNT, YYREEE (reference sequence). V was cut by 7 bases and J by 2 bases, with 13 bases left in between. The chain's CDR3 is CASRPIPPYNEQFF. CDR3 DNA sequence: TGTGCCAGCCGGCCTATCCCCCCCTACAATGAGCAGTTCTTC.

This chain links TRBV5-1 with TRBJ1-1; D uncertain. Trimming took 0 bases from V and 11 from J, leaving 17 bases between them. CDR1 SGHRS and CDR2 YFSETQ come from the germline V gene. This CDR3 comprises 14 residues. CDR3 region: CASSLDPLTPIAFF. CDR3 DNA: TGCGCCAGCAGCTTGGACCCCTTGACCCCCATCGCTTTCTTT.

V usage is TRBV5-1 and J usage is TRBJ2-3, with 7 bases lining up with TRBD2. This CDR3 contains 16 residues. The germline V gene encodes CDR1 SGHRS and CDR2 YFSETQ. The trim removed 1 base at V and 0 bases at J, leaving 5 bases unmatched. In DNA, the CDR3 is TGCGCCAGCAGCTTGCTGGGTAGCGGGAGCACAGATACGCAGTATTTT. The encoded protein is CASSLLGSGSTDTQYF.

The chain has TRBV6-5 and TRBJ1-4, with D maybe TRBD1 (6 bases). The ends were cut back, 5 bases at V and 4 bases at J, with 14 bases in the middle. There are 15 residues in the CDR3. Germline CDR1 reads MNHEY; CDR2 reads SVGAGI. The CDR3 region is CASSRSGANNEKLFF. The CDR3, as DNA: TGTGCCAGCAGTCGGTCAGGGGCGAATAATGAAAAACTGTTTTTT.

The rearrangement links TRBV4-1 to TRBJ1-4; tentative D call: TRBD1 (5 bases). This CDR3 is built from 13 residues. The germline V gene encodes CDR1 MGHRA and CDR2 YSYEKL. Between the trimmed V and J ends, which lost 3 bases and 6 bases, there was a span of 8 bases. The CDR3 protein is CASSQGLHEKLFF. CDR3 DNA sequence: TGCGCCAGCAGCCAGGGGCTACATGAAAAACTGTTTTTT.

This clone was recorded only once. The chain joins TRBV28 to TRBJ1-2; possibly TRBD1 for D (6 bases). V gave up 6 bases and J gave up 7 bases, with 18 bases separating them. The length of the CDR3 is 14 residues. CDR1 is MDHEN and CDR2 is SYDVKM in the germline V gene. In DNA form, the CDR3 reads TGTGCCAGCAGCTCGCCCTCGAGGGGGGGTGGCTACACCTTC. This sequence encodes CASSSPSRGGGYTF.

This clone appeared once. This chain links TRBV5-1 with TRBJ1-2; D uncertain. Trimming pared 2 bases from V and 8 bases from J, leaving 10 bases between. The germline CDR1 and CDR2 sequences are SGHRS and YFSETQ. This CDR3 contains 12 residues. CDR3 in DNA: TGCGCCAGCAGCTTAGGACTCGAGGGCTACACCTTC. This sequence encodes CASSLGLEGYTF.

The CDR3 protein is CASSQGDTGGKRYEQYF. The CDR3 DNA reads TGCGCCAGCAGCCAAGGGGATACAGGGGGCAAAAGGTACGAGCAGTACTTC. The chain has TRBV4-1 and TRBJ2-7; 9 bases are shared with TRBD1. The V gene end was trimmed by 1 base and the J gene end by 4 bases; junction bases not matched to a gene: 11. Germline assignment: CDR1 MGHRA and CDR2 YSYEKL. CDR3 size: 17 residues.

J is TRBJ2-7 and V is TRBV28, with D maybe TRBD2 (5 bases). Germline CDR1 reads MDHEN; CDR2 reads SYDVKM. Trimming removed 6 bases from V and 2 bases from J, with 17 bases in between. The CDR3 is 15 residues long. The CDR3 DNA follows: TGTGCCAGCAGAGGTGAGGCGGGCGGCACCTACGAGCAGTACTTC. Translating gives CASRGEAGGTYEQYF.

The rearrangement joins TRBV6-6 to TRBJ1-3, with D tentatively TRBD1 (5 bases). Between the trimmed V and J ends, which lost 8 bases and 4 bases, there was a span of 12 bases. The CDR3 has 13 amino acids. Germline V gives CDR1 MNHNY, CDR2 SVGAGI (reference sequence). CDR3 in DNA: TGTGCCAGCGGGACTTATGGGGGAAACACCATATATTTT. As protein: CASGTYGGNTIYF.